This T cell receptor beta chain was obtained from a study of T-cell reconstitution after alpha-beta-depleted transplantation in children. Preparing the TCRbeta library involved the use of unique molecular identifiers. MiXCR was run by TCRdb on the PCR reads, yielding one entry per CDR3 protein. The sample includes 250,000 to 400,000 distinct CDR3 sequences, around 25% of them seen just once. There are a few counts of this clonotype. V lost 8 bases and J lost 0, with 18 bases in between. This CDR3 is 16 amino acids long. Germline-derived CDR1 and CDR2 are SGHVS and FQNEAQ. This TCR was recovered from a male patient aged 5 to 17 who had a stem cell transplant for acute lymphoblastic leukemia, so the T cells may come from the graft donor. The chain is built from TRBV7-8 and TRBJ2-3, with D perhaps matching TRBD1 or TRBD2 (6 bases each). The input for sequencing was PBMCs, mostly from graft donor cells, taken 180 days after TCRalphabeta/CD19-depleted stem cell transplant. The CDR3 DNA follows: TGTGCCAGCGACGGCATGGGGGGCCTTAGCACAGATACGCAGTATTTT. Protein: CASDGMGGLSTDTQYF.